The present T cell receptor beta chain was sequenced within a study of monozygotic twins with inflammatory bowel disease. Input per TCR library consisted of around 4,000 ng of total RNA. TCRdb reprocessed the 5' RACE reads, keeping one entry per CDR3 protein, no DNA. The data show approximately 120,000 distinct CDR3 sequences, and the top ten clones hold around an eighth. This CDR3 has 16 amino acids. Germline CDR1 reads MNHEY; CDR2 reads SMNVEV (reference sequence). The sequence derives from a human donor with ulcerative colitis or Crohn's disease, or a healthy co-twin of an affected twin (not recorded which). Input material: blood. The chain is built from TRBV27 and TRBJ2-7; TCRdb calls TRBD1, which cannot be checked without DNA. The CDR3 sequence is CASSLFGGASSYEQYF.